This entry lists 9 T cell receptor beta chains sequenced from one sample in a study of shared clonotypes between healthy human individuals. Clones were sequenced by immunoSEQ multiplex PCR, and TCRdb holds only the in-frame ones, with some missing. The sample yields approximately 340,000 clones, about 70% seen once. The sample taken for sequencing was memory CD4+ T cells sorted from blood. The subset is: CD45RA-negative fraction. The receptors stem from a man aged 30 to 45 in good health.

The chain employs TRBV5-1 and TRBJ1-1; D is undetermined. CDR1 SGHRS and CDR2 YFSETQ come from the germline V gene. The V end was cut by 1 base, the J end by 3 bases, with 13 bases between. The length of the CDR3 is 15 residues. CDR3 protein: CASSLNGRGDTEAFF. As DNA, the CDR3 is TGCGCCAGCAGCTTGAATGGACGGGGAGACACTGAAGCTTTCTTT.

This chain connects TRBV7-2 to TRBJ1-1; D might be TRBD1 (5 bases). V was trimmed by 4 bases and J by 7 bases, leaving 10 bases between them. CDR3 length: 12 residues. CDR1 and CDR2 (germline): SGHTA, FQGNSA. The CDR3 bases are TGTGCCAGCAGCTGGGGGTCCGGTGAAGCTTTCTTT. Translation gives CASSWGSGEAFF.

The chain combines TRBV7-9 with TRBJ2-7, with D unclear. Germline CDR1 and CDR2: SEHNR and FQNEAQ (reference sequence). This CDR3 is 13 amino acids long. Trimming took 11 bases from V and 0 from J, leaving 14 bases between them. The CDR3 nucleotides read TGTGCCGTGCAGAGAGAGGACTCCTACGAGCAGTACTTC. Its protein product is CAVQREDSYEQYF.

V and J are TRBV11-3 and TRBJ1-2, with TRBD1 as a possible D gene (6 bases). From germline, CDR1 is SGHNT and CDR2 YENEEA. The CDR3 contains 13 residues. Trimming took 4 bases from V and 8 from J, leaving 14 bases between them. CDR3 residues: CASSSDRYRGYTF. In DNA form, the CDR3 reads TGTGCCAGCAGCTCCGACAGGTACCGAGGCTACACCTTC.

V gene TRBV11-1 combines with J gene TRBJ2-2; D is unresolved. The V end lost 2 bases, the J end lost 6 bases, and 22 bases lay between the germline ends. Germline CDR1 SGHAT, CDR2 FQDESV (reference sequence). This CDR3 comprises 18 residues. This CDR3 is CASSLNYEVGSGPGELFF. CDR3 nucleotides: TGTGCCAGCAGCTTAAACTATGAAGTCGGGTCAGGACCCGGGGAGCTGTTTTTT.

A single count supports this clone. This chain joins TRBV5-1 and TRBJ2-3, with D possibly called TRBD1 or TRBD2 (6 bases each). The CDR3 extends over 15 amino acids. V was pared by 3 bases and J by 6 bases, with 17 bases between. CDR1 SGHRS and CDR2 YFSETQ come from the germline V gene. The CDR3 region is CASSSGAFGLDTQYF. The CDR3 DNA sequence: TGCGCCAGCAGCTCGGGGGCCTTCGGGTTGGATACGCAGTATTTT.

DNA of the CDR3: TGTGCCAGCAGCCTCAGAGTCCGGGACAATGAGCAGTTCTTC. Its translation is CASSLRVRDNEQFF. This sequence joins TRBV7-9 and TRBJ2-1; no clear D. Trimming removed 5 bases from V and 5 bases from J, with 13 bases in between. CDR3 length: 14 amino acids. Germline CDR1 is SEHNR and CDR2 is FQNEAQ (reference sequence).

The chain uses TRBV19 and TRBJ2-7; TRBD2 aligns across 8 bases. The V segment lost 9 bases and the J segment 0 bases; nucleotides outside the gene matches: 10. Germline assignment: CDR1 LNHDA and CDR2 SQIVND (reference sequence). This CDR3 spans 15 amino acids. CDR3 region: CASNPGGFRSYEQYF. The CDR3 region has the DNA TGTGCCAGCAACCCGGGAGGGTTCCGCTCCTACGAGCAGTACTTC.

The chain carries TRBV5-4 and TRBJ2-4; weak D call: TRBD2 (5 bases). V dropped 1 base and J dropped 7 bases, with 6 bases sitting between them. The length of the CDR3 is 12 residues. Germline assignment: CDR1 SGHNT and CDR2 YYREEE (reference sequence). The CDR3 sequence: CASSLRGNIQYF. DNA of the CDR3: TGTGCCAGCAGCTTGCGGGGTAACATTCAGTACTTC. Full variable domain (rest looked up from reference TRBV5-4 and TRBJ2-4): ETGVTQSPTHLIKTRGQQVTLRCSSQSGHNTVSWYQQALGQGPQFIFQYYREEENGRGNFPPRFSGLQFPNYSSELNVNALELDDSALYLCASSLRGNIQYFGAGTRLSVL.